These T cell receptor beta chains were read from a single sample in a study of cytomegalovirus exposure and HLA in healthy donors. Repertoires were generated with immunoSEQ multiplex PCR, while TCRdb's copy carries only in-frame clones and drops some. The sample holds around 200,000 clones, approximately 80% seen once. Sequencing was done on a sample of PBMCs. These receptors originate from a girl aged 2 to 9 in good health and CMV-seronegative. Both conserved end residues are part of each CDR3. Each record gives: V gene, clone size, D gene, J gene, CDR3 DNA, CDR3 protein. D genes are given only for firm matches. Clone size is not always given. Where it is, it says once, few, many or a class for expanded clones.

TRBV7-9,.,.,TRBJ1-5,TGTGCCAGCAGCCGATCACACGATAGCAATCAGCCCCAGCATTTT,CASSRSHDSNQPQHF
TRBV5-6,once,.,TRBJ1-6,TGTGCCAGCAGCTTGTACTATCAAGGCAGGGCCCCAATTGGAGCCCTCCACTTT,CASSLYYQGRAPIGALHF
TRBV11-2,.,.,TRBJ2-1,TGTGCCAGCAGCTTAGCCCTTATGGAGGAGCAGTTCTTC,CASSLALMEEQFF
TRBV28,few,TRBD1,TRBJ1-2,TGTGCCAGCAGTCCTGACAGGGGTTTTGGCTACACCTTC,CASSPDRGFGYTF
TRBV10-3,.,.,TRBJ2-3,TGTGCCATCAGTGATTCCAGGGAACATACGCAGTATTTT,CAISDSREHTQYF
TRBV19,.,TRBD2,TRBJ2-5,TGTGCCAGTAGTAGGGTAGCGGGTATCATGGGGGAGACCCAGTACTTC,CASSRVAGIMGETQYF
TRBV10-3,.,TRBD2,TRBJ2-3,TGTGCCTCCGGGGGAACTGGCGGGAGCTATCCAGATACGCAGTATTTT,CASGGTGGSYPDTQYF
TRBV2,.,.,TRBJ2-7,TGTGCCAGCAGTACTTATGGAGGGCGCGAGCAGTACTTC,CASSTYGGREQYF
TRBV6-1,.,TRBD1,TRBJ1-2,TGTGCCAGCAGTGCCGGGACAGTCCACTATGGCTACACCTTC,CASSAGTVHYGYTF
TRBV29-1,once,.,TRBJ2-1,TGCAGCGTTGCGAGAGGGTTTAATGAGCAGTTCTTC,CSVARGFNEQFF
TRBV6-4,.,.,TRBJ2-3,TGTGCCAGCAGTGACTCTGGTTGGGGGCCCCCGCAGTATTTT,CASSDSGWGPPQYF
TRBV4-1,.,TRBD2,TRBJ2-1,TGCGCCAGCAGCGGGCGGAGCGGGGGGAAATACAATGAGCAGTTCTTC,CASSGRSGGKYNEQFF
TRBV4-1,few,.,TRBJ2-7,TGCGCCAGCAGCCAAGAGAAGACTGAGGGGGAAGACGAGCAGTACTTC,CASSQEKTEGEDEQYF
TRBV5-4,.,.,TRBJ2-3,TGTGCCAGCAGCCTCACAGATACGCAGTATTTT,CASSLTDTQYF
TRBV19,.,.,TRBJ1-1,TGTGCCAGTAGTTCAGGGATCACGAGCACTGAAGCTTTCTTT,CASSSGITSTEAFF
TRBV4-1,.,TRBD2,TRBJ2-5,TGCGCCAGCAGCCCCCTAGAGGGACTAGCGGGAGGGCTGGGGGGGGAGACCCAGTACTTC,CASSPLEGLAGGLGGETQYF
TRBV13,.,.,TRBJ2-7,TGTGCCAGCAGCTTAGCGTATGGAGCGCACGAGCAGTACTTC,CASSLAYGAHEQYF
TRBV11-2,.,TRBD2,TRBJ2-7,TGTGCCAGCAGCTTAGAGGCTAGCGGGAGACCGGAGCAGTACTTC,CASSLEASGRPEQYF
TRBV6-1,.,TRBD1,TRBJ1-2,TGTGCCAGCGGGGGGGGACAGGATCTATATGGCTACACCTTC,CASGGGQDLYGYTF
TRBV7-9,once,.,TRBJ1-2,TGTGCCAGCAGCGCCGTCGAGGTTGGGGGCTACACCTTC,CASSAVEVGGYTF
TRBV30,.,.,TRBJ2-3,TGTGCCTGGAGTGTCCAACAGGGCACAGATACGCAGTATTTT,CAWSVQQGTDTQYF
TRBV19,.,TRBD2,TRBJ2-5,TGTGCCAGTACTCCTGCGGGAGTGGAGACCCAGTACTTC,CASTPAGVETQYF
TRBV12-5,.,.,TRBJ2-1,TGTGCTAGTGGTTTGGTAAGTGGGAGTGAGCAGTTCTTC,CASGLVSGSEQFF
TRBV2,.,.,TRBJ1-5,TGTGCCAGCAGTCCCGACAGGCCCTCGGGGCCCCAGCATTTT,CASSPDRPSGPQHF
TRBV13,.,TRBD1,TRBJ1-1,TGTGCCAGCAGCTTAACAGGGGTAAGAGCGGGAGCTTTCTTT,CASSLTGVRAGAFF
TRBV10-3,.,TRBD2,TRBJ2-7,TGTGCCATCAGTGCGACAACCGGGACTAGCGGCTCGGGGGGGTACGAGCAGTACTTC,CAISATTGTSGSGGYEQYF
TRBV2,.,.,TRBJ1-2,TGTGCCAGCCATCTCGGGGGGGTTACCTATGGCTACACCTTC,CASHLGGVTYGYTF
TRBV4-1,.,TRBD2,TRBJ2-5,TGCGCCAGCAGCGAAATCGCAGGACTAGCGGGAGGGCCTCTGAGGGAGACCCAGTACTTC,CASSEIAGLAGGPLRETQYF
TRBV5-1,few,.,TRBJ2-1,TGCGCCAGCAGCTTACAATACAATGAGCAGTTCTTC,CASSLQYNEQFF
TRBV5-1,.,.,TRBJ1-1,TGCGCCAGCAGCATTAAACCGGGACTCGAAGCTTTCTTT,CASSIKPGLEAFF
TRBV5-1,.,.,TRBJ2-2,TGCGCCAGCAGCTGGGATTATAGCGGCACCGGGGAGCTGTTTTTT,CASSWDYSGTGELFF
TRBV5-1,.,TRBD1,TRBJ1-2,TGCGCCAGCAGCCCACAACAGGGGGAAGACCCCTATGGCTACACCTTC,CASSPQQGEDPYGYTF
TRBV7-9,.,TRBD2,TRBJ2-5,TGTGCCAGCAGCTTGGCCGGGACTAGCGGTATAGAGACCCAGTACTTC,CASSLAGTSGIETQYF
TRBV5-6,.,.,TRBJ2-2,TGTGCCAGCAGCTTGTCGAGTACCCCTCCAAGCACCGGGGAGCTGTTTTTT,CASSLSSTPPSTGELFF
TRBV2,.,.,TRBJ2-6,TGTGCCAGCTCCCTGGCCCTCTCTGGGGCCAACGTCCTGACTTTC,CASSLALSGANVLTF
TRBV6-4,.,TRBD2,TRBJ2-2,TGTGCCAGCAGTGATTGGGGCCAACGATCAGGACTAGCGAACACCGGGGAGCTGTTTTTT,CASSDWGQRSGLANTGELFF
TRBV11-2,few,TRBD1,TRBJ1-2,TGTGCCAGCAGCTTTCATACGGGGACAGAGGCTACTAACTATGGCTACACCTTC,CASSFHTGTEATNYGYTF
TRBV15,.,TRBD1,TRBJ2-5,TGTGCCACCAGCAGAGGAGATGTGACAGGGCAAGAGACCCAGTACTTC,CATSRGDVTGQETQYF
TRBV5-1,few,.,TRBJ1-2,TGCGCCAGCAGCTTAGGTCCGAACGAGGTCTATGGCTACACCTTC,CASSLGPNEVYGYTF
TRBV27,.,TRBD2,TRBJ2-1,TGTGCCAGCAGTTTGACCCCCGGGACTAGCAATAATGAGCAGTTCTTC,CASSLTPGTSNNEQFF
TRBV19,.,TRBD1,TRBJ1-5,TGTGCCAGTACCCGACAGGGTACCAGCAATCAGCCCCAGCATTTT,CASTRQGTSNQPQHF
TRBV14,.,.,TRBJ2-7,TGTGCCAGCAGCCAAGATCCGGGACACCACTACGAGCAGTACTTC,CASSQDPGHHYEQYF
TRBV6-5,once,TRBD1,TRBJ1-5,TGTGCCAGCGGTCGGGGCAGGGGGCTTCAGCCCCAGCATTTT,CASGRGRGLQPQHF
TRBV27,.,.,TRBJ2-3,TGTGCCAGCAGTCTGGATCCCGGGTCGTATACGCAGTATTTT,CASSLDPGSYTQYF
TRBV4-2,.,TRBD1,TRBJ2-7,TGTGCCAGCAGCCAAGAACAGGGGAGCTACGAGCAGTACTTC,CASSQEQGSYEQYF
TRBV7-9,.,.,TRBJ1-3,TGTGCCAGCAGCTCAACTCAGGGGATGGGAAACACCATATATTTT,CASSSTQGMGNTIYF
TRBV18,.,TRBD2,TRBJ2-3,TGTGCCAGCTCCCGGGGGGGGAGTAGCACAGATACGCAGTATTTT,CASSRGGSSTDTQYF
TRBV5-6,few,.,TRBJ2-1,TGTGCCAGCAGCTTTGAGGGAGTAGGTAATGAGCAGTTCTTC,CASSFEGVGNEQFF
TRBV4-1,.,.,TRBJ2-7,TGCGCCAGCAGCCAAGATTCGGGGGTCGAGCAGTACTTC,CASSQDSGVEQYF
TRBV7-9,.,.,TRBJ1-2,TGTGCCAGCAGCTTATTGGCAGGGAAGCCCTCACTCCCCTACACCTTC,CASSLLAGKPSLPYTF